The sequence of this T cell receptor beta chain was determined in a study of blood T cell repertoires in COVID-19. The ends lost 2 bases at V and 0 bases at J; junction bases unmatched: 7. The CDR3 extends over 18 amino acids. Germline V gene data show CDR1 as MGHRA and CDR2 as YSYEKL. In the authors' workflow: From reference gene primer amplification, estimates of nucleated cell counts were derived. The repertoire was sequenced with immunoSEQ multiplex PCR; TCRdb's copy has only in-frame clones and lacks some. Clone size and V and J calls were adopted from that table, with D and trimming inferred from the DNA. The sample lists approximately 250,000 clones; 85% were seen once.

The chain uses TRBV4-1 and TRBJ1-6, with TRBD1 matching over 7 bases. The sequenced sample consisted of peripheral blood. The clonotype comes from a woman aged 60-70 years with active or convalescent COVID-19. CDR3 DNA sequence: TGCGCCAGCAGCCAACAAGGGACAGCAATCTCCTATAATTCACCCCTCCACTTT. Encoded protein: CASSQQGTAISYNSPLHF.